This TCR beta chain was sequenced for a study of blood T cells in healthy people across ages. Study as a whole: Per every two T cells, about one barcoded beta molecule was captured by template switching.

Comments on this clonotype: Its antigen is not identified.

Deletions cut 7 bases from V and 10 bases from J, with 11 bases between. Germline V gene data show CDR1 as SNHLY and CDR2 as FYNNEI. The CDR3 totals 12 residues. Using a J-beta primer mix together with a sample-barcoded 5' primer, a second PCR was run for about 6 to 12 cycles. Every cDNA molecule carried a tag from a template-switch adaptor bearing 12 random nucleotides. From the 5' RACE reads, TCRdb called clonotypes with MiXCR, one entry per CDR3 protein. The data show about 1,500,000 distinct CDR3 sequences, 40% to 50% seen once. Overall study findings and caveats: With unsorted PBMCs, a conclusive comparison of naive versus antigen-experienced cells was not possible. Relative to aged donors, long-lived donors carried more naive CD4+ cells and displayed higher diversity.

This receptor was taken from a young woman in good health. The chain combines TRBV2 with TRBJ1-6; no clear D gene. Material: blood. The CDR3 loop reads CASNRPESPLHF. Here the CDR3 DNA reads TGTGCCAGCAATAGGCCTGAGTCACCCCTCCACTTT. The entire variable domain, with the rest obtained from reference TRBV2 and TRBJ1-6, is as follows: EPEVTQTPSHQVTQMGQEVILRCVPISNHLYFYWYRQILGQKVEFLVSFYNNEISEKSEIFDDQFSVERPDGSNFTLKIRSTKLEDSAMYFCASNRPESPLHFGNGTRLTVT.